The 32 T cell receptor beta chains in this list originate from one sample, sequenced in a study of graft-versus-host responses after intestinal transplantation. Clones were sequenced by immunoSEQ multiplex PCR, and TCRdb holds only the in-frame ones, with some missing. This table has over 75,000 clones, around 87% appearing once. Their antigen targets remain unknown. The sample in question was unstimulated CD8+ T cells sorted from spleen or lymph node cells, obtained before transplant. Source of these receptors: a human donor who was the organ donor for an intestinal transplant.

This clone was seen once. The V and J genes are TRBV27 and TRBJ2-7; 7 bases align to TRBD1. Trimming cost V 5 bases and J 3 bases; bases outside gene matches: 13. There are 16 residues in the CDR3. Germline lookup yields CDR1 MNHEY and CDR2 SMNVEV (reference sequence). The CDR3 region has the DNA TGTGCCAGCAGTCGAACCCTACAGGGGAAGGTCTACGAGCAGTACTTC. Its protein is CASSRTLQGKVYEQYF.

This chain uses TRBV5-1 with TRBJ1-1; D possibly corresponds to TRBD1 (5 bases). The CDR3 contains 13 residues. The V end was cut by 1 base, the J end by 3 bases, with 7 bases between. The germline CDR1 and CDR2 sequences are SGHRS and YFSETQ. CDR3 nucleotide sequence: TGCGCCAGCAGCTTGCAAGGGGACACTGAAGCTTTCTTT. This sequence encodes CASSLQGDTEAFF.

For this clone: The sample carries other DNA sequences with the same CDR3. The genes are TRBV9 and TRBJ1-5; D not certain. CDR1 SGDLS and CDR2 YYNGEE come from the germline V gene. The CDR3 loop spans 14 amino acids. The germline V and J ends were trimmed by 2 bases and 0 bases, with 6 bases remaining between them. Here the CDR3 DNA reads TGTGCCAGCAGCGTGGGCCATAGCAATCAGCCCCAGCATTTT. It specifies CASSVGHSNQPQHF.

By sample fraction, this clone is medium-sized. The rearrangement joins TRBV28 to TRBJ2-1, with TRBD2 matching 8 bases. Per germline, CDR1 MDHEN and CDR2 SYDVKM. The ends lost 2 bases at V and 4 bases at J; junction bases unmatched: 7. The CDR3 has 16 residues. The CDR3 bases are TGTGCCAGCAGTTTAATAAGCGGGGGAGGGTACAATGAGCAGTTCTTC. Translating gives CASSLISGGGYNEQFF.

The V and J genes are TRBV27 and TRBJ2-1, with D perhaps given as TRBD1 or TRBD2 (6 bases each). V was pared by 3 bases and J by 9 bases, with 12 bases between. Germline CDR1 reads MNHEY; CDR2 reads SMNVEV (reference sequence). The CDR3 length is 13 residues. The CDR3 sequence: CASSFGGGGEQFF. In DNA, the CDR3 is TGTGCCAGCAGTTTCGGGGGCGGCGGTGAGCAGTTCTTC.

CDR3 sequence: CASSEGLAEGSETQYF. CDR3 DNA sequence: TGTGCCAGCAGTGAAGGCCTAGCGGAGGGTTCGGAGACCCAGTACTTC. V and J are TRBV2 and TRBJ2-5; 7 nucleotides match TRBD2. V gave up 1 base and J gave up 5 bases; unmatched junction bases: 10. This CDR3 has 16 amino acids. Germline values: CDR1 SNHLY, CDR2 FYNNEI. Drawing the rest from reference TRBV2 and TRBJ2-5, the complete variable domain is EPEVTQTPSHQVTQMGQEVILRCVPISNHLYFYWYRQILGQKVEFLVSFYNNEISEKSEIFDDQFSVERPDGSNFTLKIRSTKLEDSAMYFCASSEGLAEGSETQYFGPGTRLLVL.

About this clone itself: The same CDR3 also results from other DNA sequences found in this sample. The chain employs TRBV7-9 and TRBJ1-2, with TRBD1 matching over 11 bases. Trimming removed 5 bases from V and 6 bases from J; junction bases left unmatched: 5. This CDR3 spans 14 amino acids. CDR1 and CDR2 from the germline V gene are SEHNR and FQNEAQ (reference sequence). CDR3: CASSPPDRGHGYTF. CDR3 bases: TGTGCCAGCAGCCCTCCGGACAGGGGGCATGGCTACACCTTC.

This clone has only one observation. The gene calls are TRBV9 and TRBJ1-4, with D tentatively TRBD1 (5 bases). Trimming stripped 4 bases from V and 2 bases from J, with 18 bases between. The CDR3 sequence is 17 residues long. Germline CDR1 is SGDLS and CDR2 is YYNGEE. CDR3 sequence reads: CASSPQMGVATNEKLFF. CDR3 coding DNA: TGTGCCAGCAGCCCACAGATGGGGGTGGCTACTAATGAAAAACTGTTTTTT.

Only one count was recorded for this clone. V usage is TRBV28 and J usage is TRBJ2-7; 7 bases map to TRBD1. V dropped 6 bases and J dropped 5; count of bases not matched to a gene: 10. The CDR3 is made up of 14 amino acids. CDR1 is MDHEN and CDR2 is SYDVKM in the germline V gene. The DNA for the CDR3 is TGTGCCAGCAGGAGTCCAGGGGGACGGAACGAGCAGTACTTC. Amino acid sequence: CASRSPGGRNEQYF.

The CDR3 nucleotides read TGTGCCAGCTCACCGCCAAAGATAGGGACAGGGTTGAACTATGGCTACACCTTC. This gives the protein CASSPPKIGTGLNYGYTF. The V gene is TRBV18, the J gene TRBJ1-2, with 9 bases matching TRBD1. The CDR3 is 18 residues long. With 3 bases clipped from V and 2 bases from J, the junction kept 13 bases outside the gene matches. Germline lookup yields CDR1 KGHSH and CDR2 LQKENI.

This clone was seen just once. The chain carries TRBV7-9 and TRBJ1-2, with 8 bases lining up with TRBD1. The CDR3 spans 17 residues. Germline-derived CDR1 and CDR2 are SEHNR and FQNEAQ (reference sequence). Trimming at V came to 5 bases and at J to 6 bases, leaving 17 bases not matched to a gene. The CDR3 bases are TGTGCCAGCAGCCTTTCGTACGGGGCATCAGGGGGCGATGGCTACACCTTC. Amino acids: CASSLSYGASGGDGYTF.

The sample holds one count of this clone. V and J are TRBV15 and TRBJ2-1, with D possibly matching TRBD2 (6 bases). This CDR3 comprises 15 residues. Germline assignment: CDR1 LNHNV and CDR2 YYDKDF (reference sequence). V was shortened by 5 bases and J by 3 bases, with 14 bases between the two germline ends. The CDR3 sequence: CATSGLTGGYNEQFF. In DNA form, the CDR3 reads TGTGCCACCAGCGGTTTGACCGGGGGCTACAATGAGCAGTTCTTC.

The V gene is TRBV7-6, the J gene TRBJ2-1; 9 nucleotides align to TRBD2. V shed 0 bases, J shed 8 bases, and the junction held 8 bases outside the gene matches. CDR3 length: 16 amino acids. Per the germline V gene, CDR1 is SGHVS and CDR2 is FNYEAQ. The CDR3 DNA reads as TGTGCCAGCAGCTTAGCCCCTGGCGGGGGGGCGTATGAGCAGTTCTTC. Translation gives CASSLAPGGGAYEQFF.

This clone was found once. The rearrangement links TRBV6-1 to TRBJ2-3; 8 nucleotides agree with TRBD1. J lost 2 bases, V lost 2 bases, and 12 bases had no gene match. Per the germline V gene, CDR1 is MNHNS and CDR2 is SASEGT. This CDR3 contains 18 residues. The CDR3 region has the DNA TGTGCCAGCAGTGAACACCGACAGGGGACGTGGTACACAGATACGCAGTATTTT. Amino acids: CASSEHRQGTWYTDTQYF.

V is TRBV6-5 and J is TRBJ1-1, with D uncertain. CDR1 is MNHEY, CDR2 SVGAGI, per germline. The CDR3 is 13 amino acids. The V end was cut by 2 bases, the J end by 1 base, with 5 bases between. The CDR3 region has the DNA TGTGCCAGCAGTTACACCCGGAACACTGAAGCTTTCTTT. Encoded protein: CASSYTRNTEAFF.

The chain has TRBV2 and TRBJ1-4, with 9 bases that match TRBD1. CDR1 and CDR2 (germline): SNHLY, FYNNEI. Unmatched junction bases numbered 18, after V lost 11 bases and J lost 11 bases. The CDR3 spans 15 residues. The CDR3, as DNA: TGTGCCGTCGAGCGGGACCGGGACAGGGAGTTTAAACTGTTTTTT. Its translation: CAVERDRDREFKLFF.

This chain links TRBV4-1 with TRBJ2-5; D is perhaps TRBD1 or TRBD2 (6 bases each). The ends were cut back, 0 bases at V and 0 bases at J, with 11 bases in the middle. Per germline, CDR1 MGHRA and CDR2 YSYEKL. The CDR3 runs to 16 residues. The CDR3 region is CASSQEPGAYQETQYF. Here the CDR3 DNA reads TGCGCCAGCAGCCAAGAACCGGGGGCGTACCAAGAGACCCAGTACTTC.

This clone was observed a few times. The CDR3 is CASSPWTGQQETQYF. The CDR3 region has the DNA TGTGCCAGCAGCCCGTGGACAGGACAACAAGAGACCCAGTACTTC. The chain links TRBV4-2 to TRBJ2-5, with 7 bases that match TRBD1. Germline V CDR1 and CDR2: LGHNA, YNFKEQ. This CDR3 comprises 15 residues. The V and J ends lost 4 bases and 2 bases, in that order; junction bases with no gene match: 7.

V is TRBV9 and J is TRBJ2-1, with D possibly TRBD1 on 5 matching bases. The germline gives CDR1 SGDLS, CDR2 YYNGEE. Between the trimmed V and J ends, which lost 0 bases and 1 base, there was a span of 11 bases. This CDR3 has 16 residues. CDR3 amino acids: CASSVDGAGSYNEQFF. CDR3 nucleotides: TGTGCCAGCAGCGTAGATGGGGCTGGGTCCTACAATGAGCAGTTCTTC.

This chain connects TRBV25-1 to TRBJ2-7; perhaps TRBD1 as D (6 bases). The V and J ends lost 10 bases and 0 bases respectively, with 16 bases between them. Germline lookup yields CDR1 MGHDK and CDR2 SYGVNS. This CDR3 contains 14 residues. The CDR3 DNA reads as TGTGCCACCCAGGGCAGGGGTCCCTCCTACGAGCAGTACTTC. Its protein product is CATQGRGPSYEQYF.

This chain connects TRBV7-7 to TRBJ2-2, with a tentative D call TRBD2 (5 bases). CDR1 and CDR2 (germline): SSHAT, FNYEAQ (reference sequence). Trimming cost V 5 bases and J 3 bases, with 19 bases left between them. The CDR3 extends over 17 amino acids. CDR3 DNA: TGTGCCAGCAGCCCACTAGTGGGATCTTTAGACACCGGGGAGCTGTTTTTT. Residues: CASSPLVGSLDTGELFF.

This chain joins TRBV6-4 and TRBJ2-1; D unclear. Per germline, CDR1 MRHNA and CDR2 SNTAGT. CDR3 length: 13 amino acids. The V and J ends lost 2 bases and 0 bases respectively, with 2 bases between them. The CDR3 DNA sequence: TGTGCCAGCAGTGACAACTCCTACAATGAGCAGTTCTTC. Its translation: CASSDNSYNEQFF.

This clone has only one observation. This chain links TRBV6-5 with TRBJ2-1, with D hard to call. The CDR3 consists of 12 residues. Trimming removed 4 bases at V and 8 bases at J, with 9 bases between. From germline, CDR1 is MNHEY and CDR2 SVGAGI. CDR3 protein: CASSSYSDEQFF. The CDR3, as DNA: TGTGCCAGCAGTTCGTACAGCGATGAGCAGTTCTTC.

The DNA of the CDR3 is TGTGCCAGCAGCGTTGCAGGGTTTTCCTACAATGAGCAGTTCTTC. This translates into CASSVAGFSYNEQFF. The chain carries TRBV9 and TRBJ2-1; tentative D call: TRBD1 (5 bases). V lost 2 bases and J 1 base, leaving 10 bases between the germline ends. The CDR3 covers 15 residues. Germline V gives CDR1 SGDLS, CDR2 YYNGEE.

The chain has TRBV7-2 and TRBJ2-5; TRBD2 aligns across 9 bases. The germline V gene encodes CDR1 SGHTA and CDR2 FQGNSA. This CDR3 is 18 amino acids long. Trimming removed 1 base from V and 5 bases from J; junction bases left unmatched: 14. The CDR3 DNA follows: TGTGCCAGCAGCTTAGGCCTGGCGCGCGGGGGGGCCCGGGAGACCCAGTACTTC. Its translation: CASSLGLARGGARETQYF.

The chain has TRBV25-1 and TRBJ2-2; the D is unclear. The V gene's germline CDR1 is MGHDK and CDR2 SYGVNS. This CDR3 spans 12 amino acids. The V end lost 5 bases, the J end lost 4 bases, and 5 bases lay between the germline ends. CDR3 amino acids: CASSSGTGELFF. The CDR3 DNA is TGTGCCAGCAGTTCGGGCACCGGGGAGCTGTTTTTT.

This clone was picked up one time. The chain uses TRBV6-1 and TRBJ1-6, with D possibly matching TRBD1 (6 bases). The V end was cut by 4 bases, the J end by 7 bases, with 17 bases between. The CDR3 contains 16 residues. CDR1 and CDR2 (germline): MNHNS, SASEGT. The CDR3 is CASSGGQERLNSPLHF. The CDR3 DNA reads as TGTGCCAGCAGTGGGGGGCAGGAAAGACTAAATTCACCCCTCCACTTT.

The chain is built from TRBV7-8 and TRBJ2-2; no clear D. The CDR3 contains 16 residues. Germline V gives CDR1 SGHVS, CDR2 FQNEAQ. Trimming removed 2 bases from V and 1 base from J, with 11 bases in between. The CDR3 loop reads CASSLTVILNTGELFF. The CDR3, as DNA: TGTGCCAGCAGCTTAACAGTCATCTTGAACACCGGGGAGCTGTTTTTT.

The chain links TRBV7-9 to TRBJ2-5, with D perhaps TRBD2 (7 bases). Germline V gives CDR1 SEHNR, CDR2 FQNEAQ (reference sequence). V was pared by 6 bases and J by 7 bases, with 21 bases between. This CDR3 region has 15 residues. The CDR3 sequence is CASRPRGGLPGTQYF. DNA of the CDR3: TGTGCCAGCAGACCTAGGGGGGGGCTCCCAGGGACCCAGTACTTC.

V usage is TRBV4-2 and J usage is TRBJ2-3; D is possibly TRBD2 (6 bases). This CDR3 region has 16 residues. V was cut by 1 base and J by 1 base, with 12 bases left in between. Per germline, CDR1 LGHNA and CDR2 YNFKEQ. The CDR3 loop is CASSQAHGGGTDTQYF. DNA of the CDR3: TGTGCCAGCAGCCAAGCCCATGGAGGGGGCACAGATACGCAGTATTTT.

V gene TRBV4-1 combines with J gene TRBJ1-6; 8 bases agree with TRBD1. With V trimmed by 1 base and J by 5 bases, 7 bases remained unmatched. Per the germline V gene, CDR1 is MGHRA and CDR2 is YSYEKL. The CDR3 has 17 residues. The CDR3 is CASSQVEQGVNNSPLHF. The CDR3 bases are TGCGCCAGCAGCCAAGTCGAACAGGGGGTTAATAATTCACCCCTCCACTTT.

The chain is built from TRBV28 and TRBJ1-1, with a tentative D call TRBD1 (6 bases). The CDR3 is 17 amino acids. Germline V CDR1 and CDR2: MDHEN, SYDVKM. Trimming removed 5 bases at V and 1 base at J, with 20 bases between. The CDR3 sequence is CASSPPRETGTNTEAFF. The DNA for the CDR3 is TGTGCCAGCAGTCCCCCCCGGGAAACAGGGACGAACACTGAAGCTTTCTTT.